The clone carrying this TCR beta chain appeared a few times. The sample is drawn from a study of T-cell memory formation after mild COVID-19. TCRdb ran MiXCR on the 5' RACE reads and lists one entry per CDR3 protein. The table has approximately 290,000 distinct CDR3 sequences, roughly a fifth seen once. The receptor was isolated from a young man who had mild COVID-19 (a few samples of this study predate the infection). Cell type and time point are not known. The sample comprised PBMCs or a T cell subset sorted from them (not recorded which).

The CDR3 nucleotides are TGTGCCAGCAGCTTCTCCCATGGGGGCATTGGTGGCTACACCTTC. This sequence encodes CASSFSHGGIGGYTF. V gene TRBV7-8 combines with J gene TRBJ1-2; D possibly corresponds to TRBD1 (6 bases). This CDR3 region has 15 residues. In germline, CDR1 is SGHVS, CDR2 FQNEAQ. V lost 3 bases to trimming and J lost 7 bases, with 18 bases between them. The whole variable domain, filled in from reference TRBV7-8 and TRBJ1-2, reads GAGVSQSPRYKVAKRGQDVALRCDPISGHVSLFWYQQALGQGPEFLTYFQNEAQLDKSGLPSDRFFAERPEGSVSTLKIQRTQQEDSAVYLCASSFSHGGIGGYTFGSGTRLTVV.